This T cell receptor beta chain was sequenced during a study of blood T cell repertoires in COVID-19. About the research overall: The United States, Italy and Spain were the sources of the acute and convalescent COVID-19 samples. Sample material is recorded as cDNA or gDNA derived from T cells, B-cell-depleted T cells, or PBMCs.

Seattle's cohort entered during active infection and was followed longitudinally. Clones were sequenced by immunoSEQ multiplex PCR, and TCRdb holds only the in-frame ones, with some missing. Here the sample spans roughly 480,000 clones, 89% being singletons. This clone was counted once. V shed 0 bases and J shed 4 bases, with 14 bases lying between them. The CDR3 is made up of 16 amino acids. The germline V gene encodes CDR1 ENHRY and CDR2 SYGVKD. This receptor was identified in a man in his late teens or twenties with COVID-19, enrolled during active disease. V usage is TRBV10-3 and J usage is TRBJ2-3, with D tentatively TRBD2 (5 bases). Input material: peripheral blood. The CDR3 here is CAISESLDVGADTQYF. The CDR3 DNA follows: TGTGCCATCAGTGAGTCGTTGGACGTCGGGGCAGATACGCAGTATTTT.